Included here is one T cell receptor beta chain sequence, with context. Its specificity is not known. The source of the sample is a study of Ad26.COV2.S vaccination and SARS-CoV-2 variants. Findings and limits, study-wide: It was vaccine recipients, not placebo recipients, who had the higher spike-specific TCR breadth. Vaccine and placebo groups showed comparable non-spike TCR breadth.

Repertoires were generated with immunoSEQ multiplex PCR, while TCRdb's copy carries only in-frame clones and drops some. The sample consists of about 420,000 clones, approximately 90% of them appearing once. As for treatment: some 20 received Ad26.COV2.S at low or high dose, single or two shots; several received placebo; per-sample allocation not given. Sampling was done on day 63 after the first vaccine or placebo injection. Boston hosted the donor, who was an adult aged 18-55 years. SARS-CoV-2 spike from the Wuhan strain was encoded by the vaccine, an Ad26 vector. The CDR3 has 14 residues. With 0 bases removed from V and 4 bases from J, the gap between germline ends came to 10 bases. Per the germline V gene, CDR1 is SGHNT and CDR2 is YYREEE (reference sequence).

The material sequenced was peripheral blood, taken in a trial of Ad26.COV2.S vaccine versus placebo. The receptor was derived from a person between 18 and 59 years old who received the Ad26.COV2.S COVID-19 vaccine or a placebo. V and J are TRBV5-4 and TRBJ1-2, with D unclear. In DNA form, the CDR3 reads TGTGCCAGCAGCTTGGTCCCTAACACCTATGGCTACACCTTC. It codes for CASSLVPNTYGYTF.